These 6 T cell receptor beta chains were sequenced from one sample in a study of blood T cell repertoires in COVID-19. Assay used: immunoSEQ multiplex PCR; TCRdb lists only in-frame clones, some missing. The data hold roughly 78,000 clones, with approximately 86% observed a single time. The sequencing sample was made of peripheral blood. The receptors stem from a woman aged 60-70 years with acute or convalescent COVID-19.

The chain combines TRBV2 with TRBJ2-5, with 8 bases that match TRBD1. The CDR3 runs 13 residues. CDR1 and CDR2 (germline): SNHLY, FYNNEI. J was trimmed by 5 bases and V by 3 bases; bases with no gene match: 2. The CDR3 sequence: CASSEDRVETQYF. Here the CDR3 DNA reads TGTGCCAGCAGTGAGGACAGGGTGGAGACCCAGTACTTC.

The chain is built from TRBV5-6 and TRBJ2-1; D might be TRBD1 (6 bases). There are 13 residues in the CDR3. V was cut by 9 bases and J by 4 bases, with 14 bases left in between. Germline assignment: CDR1 SGHDT and CDR2 YYEEEE. CDR3: CATTKQGYNEQFF. Written as DNA, the CDR3 is TGTGCCACGACCAAACAGGGTTACAATGAGCAGTTCTTC.

This chain links TRBV5-6 with TRBJ1-6, with 8 bases aligning to TRBD1. The ends lost 3 bases at V and 10 bases at J; junction bases unmatched: 9. Germline CDR1 is SGHDT and CDR2 is YYEEEE. The CDR3 is 15 amino acids. The CDR3 reads CASSYRTGKGSPLHF. The CDR3, as DNA: TGTGCCAGCAGCTATCGGACAGGGAAAGGATCACCCCTCCACTTT.

This clone is a singleton in its sample. The J gene is TRBJ1-1, the V gene TRBV9, with 7 positions matching TRBD1. This CDR3 has 15 residues. The trim removed 4 bases at V and 8 bases at J, leaving 14 bases unmatched. The germline V gene encodes CDR1 SGDLS and CDR2 YYNGEE. The CDR3 DNA follows: TGTGCCAGCAGCCCAACAGGGGCATGGACCGGGGAAGCTTTCTTT. Translating it yields CASSPTGAWTGEAFF.

V and J are TRBV5-6 and TRBJ2-3; TRBD1 aligns across 7 bases. The CDR3 has 13 residues. Germline lookup yields CDR1 SGHDT and CDR2 YYEEEE. V was clipped by 3 bases and J by 7 bases; unmatched bases: 5. In DNA form, the CDR3 reads TGTGCCAGCAGCTCAACAGGGGTAAATACGCAGTATTTT. As protein: CASSSTGVNTQYF.

The chain uses TRBV10-3 and TRBJ2-7; a weak D match, TRBD2 (6 bases). The CDR3 covers 12 residues. Germline CDR1 reads ENHRY; CDR2 reads SYGVKD. V shed 6 bases and J shed 0 bases, with 6 bases lying between them. CDR3: CAIRDYSYEQYF. The CDR3 DNA reads TGTGCCATCAGGGACTACTCCTACGAGCAGTACTTC.